Listed below are T cell receptor delta chains from one sample, sequenced in a study of human gamma delta and Vdelta1 T cells. The antigens for these receptors are not known. TCRdb used CATT to re-call clones from the PCR reads. The sample has over 10,000 delta-chain clones, approximately 51% seen once. Sequenced material: Vdelta1 gamma-delta T cells from blood grown in culture (DOT cells). The receptors stem from a human donor in good health. The CDR3 runs from the conserved cysteine through the conserved F or W. A D gene is named only where the DNA matches it firmly. Expanded clones are given a class, and other clones once, few, many or no size at all.

clone_size | d_call | j_call | v_call | cdr3_aa | cdr3_nt
. | . | TRDJ1 | TRDV1 | CALGELVSRRGGHTDKLIF | TGTGCTCTTGGGGAACTAGTCTCCCGTCGGGGGGGACACACCGATAAACTCATCTTT
. | TRDD3 | TRDJ1 | TRDV1 | CALGDFPSGRTGGYFTDKLIF | TGTGCTCTTGGGGATTTTCCTAGTGGGCGGACTGGGGGATACTTCACCGATAAACTCATCTTT
. | . | TRDJ1 | TRDV1 | CALGEHQHYILPFYTDKLIF | TGTGCTCTTGGGGAACACCAACACTACATACTACCTTTCTACACCGATAAACTCATCTTT
once | . | TRDJ1 | TRDV1 | CALGDHISKTRAIVYTDKLIF | TGTGCTCTTGGGGACCATATTTCGAAGACCCGGGCAATAGTGTACACCGATAAACTCATCTTT
. | TRDD3 | TRDJ1 | TRDV1 | CALGELSLRPSLGETYLYTDKLIF | TGTGCTCTTGGGGAACTTTCTCTACGTCCCTCTCTGGGGGAGACATACCTATACACCGATAAACTCATCTTT
. | TRDD3 | TRDJ1 | TRDV1 | CALGSLWLPLRPGGSTVTDKLIF | TGTGCTCTTGGGAGCCTTTGGCTACCACTAAGGCCTGGGGGATCCACAGTCACCGATAAACTCATCTTT
. | TRDD3 | TRDJ1 | TRDV1 | CALVVDLPDTRFSGGRGTYPDKLIF | TGTGCTCTTGTGGTGGACCTCCCCGATACTAGATTCTCTGGGGGACGTGGAACGTACCCCGATAAACTCATCTTT
. | TRDD3 | TRDJ1 | TRDV1 | CALGDPSYGTLGVKYTDKLIF | TGTGCTCTTGGGGATCCCTCCTATGGGACACTGGGGGTTAAGTACACCGATAAACTCATCTTT
few | TRDD3 | TRDJ1 | TRDV1 | CALGDPWGVTDKLIF | TGTGCTCTTGGGGATCCCTGGGGGGTCACCGATAAACTCATCTTT
. | . | TRDJ1 | TRDV1 | CALGDTPMGYTDKLIF | TGTGCTCTTGGGGACACTCCGATGGGGTACACCGATAAACTCATCTTT
. | TRDD3 | TRDJ1 | TRDV1 | CALGDIPYDGDWGIYESYGYTDKLIF | TGTGCTCTTGGGGACATACCTTACGACGGGGACTGGGGGATATACGAGTCTTACGGGTACACCGATAAACTCATCTTT
. | TRDD3 | TRDJ1 | TRDV1 | CALGCGPLSPLLGDNLKLIF | TGTGCTCTTGGGTGCGGACCCCTTTCCCCTCTACTGGGGGATAACCTTAAACTCATCTTT
once | TRDD3 | TRDJ1 | TRDV1 | CALGVKLGDTCKLIF | TGTGCTCTTGGGGTAAAACTGGGGGATACGTGCAAACTCATCTTT
. | TRDD3 | TRDJ1 | TRDV1 | CALGEQSLPYWGMTDKLIF | TGTGCTCTTGGGGAACAAAGCCTTCCGTACTGGGGGATGACCGATAAACTCATCTTT
. | TRDD3 | TRDJ1 | TRDV1 | CALGAGVLGILYTDKLIF | TGTGCTCTTGGGGCAGGGGTACTGGGGATATTGTACACCGATAAACTCATCTTT
few | TRDD3 | TRDJ1 | TRDV1 | CALGIRRGDTYTDKLIF | TGTGCTCTTGGGATTCGGAGGGGGGATACGTACACCGATAAACTCATCTTT
. | . | TRDJ1 | TRDV1 | CALGAPRTAFKYTDKLIF | TGTGCTCTTGGGGCCCCCCGCACAGCCTTCAAGTACACCGATAAACTCATCTTT
few | . | TRDJ1 | TRDV1 | CALAPDTLHQYTDKLIF | TGTGCTCTTGCGCCAGATACGCTGCATCAATACACCGATAAACTCATCTTT
. | . | TRDJ1 | TRDV1 | CALGELTAIWLTVTDKLIF | TGTGCTCTTGGGGAACTTACGGCCATCTGGCTTACTGTGACCGATAAACTCATCTTT
. | TRDD3 | TRDJ1 | TRDV1 | CALGWGVETDKLIF | TGTGCTCTTGGCTGGGGGGTCGAGACCGATAAACTCATCTTT
. | . | TRDJ1 | TRDV1 | CALGGPAGIPSSVDKLIF | TGTGCTCTTGGGGGCCCGGCGGGGATTCCGAGTTCGGTCGATAAACTCATCTTT
. | TRDD3 | TRDJ1 | TRDV1 | CALGEPPVPVQLGGYSEVQLIF | TGTGCTCTTGGGGAACCTCCAGTTCCGGTACAACTGGGGGGATACAGCGAGGTCCAACTCATCTTT
. | TRDD3 | TRDJ1 | TRDV1 | CALGEPHALYWGILADKLIF | TGTGCTCTTGGGGAACCTCATGCCCTCTACTGGGGGATACTAGCCGATAAACTCATCTTT
. | . | TRDJ1 | TRDV1 | CALGRGPSYLTGGFHTDKLIF | TGTGCTCTTGGTCGTGGACCTTCCTACCTTACTGGGGGTTTCCACACCGATAAACTCATCTTT
once | TRDD3 | TRDJ3 | TRDV1 | CALGEPQSFLPSRTTGGKSSWDTRQMFF | TGTGCTCTTGGGGAACCCCAGAGCTTTCTTCCCTCCCGCACTACTGGGGGCAAGAGCTCCTGGGACACCCGACAGATGTTTTTC
. | TRDD3 | TRDJ1 | TRDV1 | CALGESPSTFQTTGGATDKLIF | TGTGCTCTTGGGGAATCGCCATCCACCTTCCAAACCACTGGGGGAGCGACCGATAAACTCATCTTT
. | TRDD3 | TRDJ1 | TRDV1 | CALGELSTHARGIRGGTDKLIF | TGTGCTCTTGGGGAACTATCTACCCACGCCCGGGGGATACGGGGGGGCACCGATAAACTCATCTTT
. | . | TRDJ1 | TRDV1 | CALGELAPTGVSYTDKLIF | TGTGCTCTTGGGGAACTAGCCCCTACGGGGGTCTCGTACACCGATAAACTCATCTTT
. | . | TRDJ1 | TRDV1 | CALGEYRGLFIF | TGTGCTCTTGGGGAATACCGAGGGCTCTTCATCTTT
few | . | TRDJ1 | TRDV1 | CALGDQMPLKYAKYTDKLIF | TGTGCTCTTGGGGATCAAATGCCACTTAAGTACGCCAAGTACACCGATAAACTCATCTTT
. | . | TRDJ1 | TRDV1 | CALGELGPKSPDKLIF | TGTGCTCTTGGGGAACTAGGCCCGAAATCACCCGATAAACTCATCTTT
few | TRDD3 | TRDJ1 | TRDV1 | CALGERWYAGDTAQRDKLIF | TGTGCTCTTGGGGAAAGATGGTACGCTGGGGATACCGCCCAACGCGATAAACTCATCTTT
. | TRDD2 | TRDJ1 | TRDV1 | CALGDLAPSSYPGDRSAKLIF | TGTGCTCTTGGGGACTTGGCTCCATCTTCCTACCCTGGGGATCGATCCGCTAAACTCATCTTT
. | TRDD3 | TRDJ1 | TRDV1 | CALGLYAAPPGWGIRDTDKLIF | TGTGCTCTGGGACTATACGCCGCCCCCCCCGGTTGGGGGATACGGGACACCGATAAACTCATCTTT
. | TRDD3 | TRDJ1 | TRDV1 | CALGERGPLLGDRSGDKLIF | TGTGCTCTTGGGGAAAGGGGGCCCCTACTGGGGGATAGGAGTGGCGATAAACTCATCTTT
. | TRDD3 | TRDJ1 | TRDV1 | CALGEHPPSRDWGTQNTDKLIF | TGTGCTCTTGGGGAACATCCGCCTTCTCGAGACTGGGGGACACAAAACACCGATAAACTCATCTTT
few | TRDD3 | TRDJ1 | TRDV1 | CALGDFPATGGPLTDKLIF | TGTGCTCTTGGGGATTTTCCCGCTACTGGGGGTCCCCTTACCGATAAACTCATCTTT
few | TRDD3 | TRDJ1 | TRDV1 | CALGSGIAGGYGTDKLIF | TGTGCTCTTGGCTCGGGCATAGCTGGGGGATACGGCACCGATAAACTCATCTTT
medium-sized | . | TRDJ1 | TRDV1 | CALGEIVATSDIGGADKLIF | TGTGCTCTTGGGGAAATCGTAGCGACTTCTGATATTGGGGGGGCCGATAAACTCATCTTT
. | TRDD3 | TRDJ1 | TRDV1 | CALGEVFVSPSTGGPTDKLIF | TGTGCTCTTGGGGAAGTGTTCGTTTCACCCAGTACTGGGGGGCCCACCGATAAACTCATCTTT
. | TRDD3 | TRDJ1 | TRDV1 | CALGVPGGYAPPPIKKLIF | TGTGCTCTTGGGGTCCCTGGGGGATACGCCCCGCCGCCAATTAAGAAACTCATCTTT
. | . | TRDJ1 | TRDV1 | CALGELSTQNAIIGEQGDKLIF | TGTGCTCTTGGGGAACTCTCCACGCAGAATGCTATTATAGGGGAACAGGGGGATAAACTCATCTTT
. | TRDD3 | TRDJ1 | TRDV1 | CALGELETNFGGYGTDKLIF | TGTGCTCTTGGGGAACTAGAGACGAACTTCGGGGGATACGGCACCGATAAACTCATCTTT
. | . | TRDJ1 | TRDV1 | CALGERGPYTDKLIF | TGTGCTCTTGGGGAACGAGGTCCGTACACCGATAAACTCATCTTT
. | . | TRDJ1 | TRDV1 | CALGRPKVPKLGPNGPHTNTDKLIF | TGTGCTCTTGGTCGCCCTAAGGTTCCTAAACTGGGGCCTAATGGGCCCCATACTAACACCGATAAACTCATCTTT
medium-sized | TRDD3 | TRDJ4 | TRDV1 | CALGEPFPLLGELEARPLIF | TGTGCTCTTGGGGAACCCTTCCCATTACTGGGGGAGCTCGAGGCCAGACCCCTGATCTTT
. | TRDD3 | TRDJ1 | TRDV1 | CALGGGSRGYESTDKLIF | TGTGCTCTTGGTGGAGGGAGCCGGGGATATGAGAGCACCGATAAACTCATCTTT
few | . | TRDJ1 | TRDV1 | CALGYLGLPTDLELPTDKLIF | TGTGCTCTTGGGTATCTAGGCCTTCCCACGGATCTGGAACTACCGACCGATAAACTCATCTTT
once | . | TRDJ1 | TRDV1 | CALGSSPPTPLGTRNKLIF | TGTGCTCTTGGGTCATCCCCTCCTACGCCGTTGGGGACGAGGAATAAACTCATCTTT
. | . | TRDJ1 | TRDV1 | CALGNPLRRYGDYTDKLIF | TGTGCTCTTGGGAACCCCCTCAGACGATATGGGGACTACACCGATAAACTCATCTTT
. | TRDD3 | TRDJ1 | TRAV29/DV5 | CAASDNRWGIRDTDKLIF | TGTGCAGCAAGCGACAACCGCTGGGGGATCCGCGACACCGATAAACTCATCTTT
. | . | TRDJ1 | TRDV1 | CALGEDWAYTDKLIF | TGTGCTCTTGGGGAAGACTGGGCCTACACCGATAAACTCATCTTT